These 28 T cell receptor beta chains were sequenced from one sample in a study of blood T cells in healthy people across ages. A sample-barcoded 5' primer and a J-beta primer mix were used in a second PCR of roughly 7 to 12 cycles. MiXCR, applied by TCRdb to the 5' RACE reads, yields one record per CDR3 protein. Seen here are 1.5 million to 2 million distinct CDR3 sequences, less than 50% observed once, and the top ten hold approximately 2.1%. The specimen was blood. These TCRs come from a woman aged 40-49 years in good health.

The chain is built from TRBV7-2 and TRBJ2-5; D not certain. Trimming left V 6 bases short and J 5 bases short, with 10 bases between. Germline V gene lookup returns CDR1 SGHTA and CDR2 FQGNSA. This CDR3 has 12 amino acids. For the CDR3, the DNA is TGTGCCAGCAGGTGGGCAACTGAGACCCAGTACTTC. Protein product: CASRWATETQYF.

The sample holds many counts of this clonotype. CDR3 nucleotide sequence: TGCGCCAGCAGCTCATTTAGTGAGCAGTTCTTC. This gives the protein CASSSFSEQFF. J is TRBJ2-1 and V is TRBV5-1; D gene unclear. The CDR3 loop spans 11 amino acids. V was clipped by 3 bases and J by 9 bases, with 7 bases between them. The germline CDR1 and CDR2 sequences are SGHRS and YFSETQ.

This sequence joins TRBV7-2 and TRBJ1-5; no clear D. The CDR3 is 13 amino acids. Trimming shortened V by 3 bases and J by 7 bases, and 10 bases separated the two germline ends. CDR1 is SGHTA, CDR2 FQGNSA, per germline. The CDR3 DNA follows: TGTGCCAGCAGCTTTGCGGAACGGCAGCCCCAGCATTTT. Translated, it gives CASSFAERQPQHF.

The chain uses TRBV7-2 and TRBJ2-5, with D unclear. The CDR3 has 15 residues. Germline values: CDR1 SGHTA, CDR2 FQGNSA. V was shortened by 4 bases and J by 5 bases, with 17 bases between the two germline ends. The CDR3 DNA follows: TGTGCCAGCAGCTGGGATAGCCGACCAAGGGAGACCCAGTACTTC. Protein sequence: CASSWDSRPRETQYF.

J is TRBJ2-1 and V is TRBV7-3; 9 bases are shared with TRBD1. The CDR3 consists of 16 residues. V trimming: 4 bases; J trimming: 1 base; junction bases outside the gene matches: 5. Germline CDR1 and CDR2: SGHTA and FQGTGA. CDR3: CASSSHGTGSYNEQFF. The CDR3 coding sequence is TGTGCCAGCAGCTCCCACGGGACAGGGTCCTACAATGAGCAGTTCTTC.

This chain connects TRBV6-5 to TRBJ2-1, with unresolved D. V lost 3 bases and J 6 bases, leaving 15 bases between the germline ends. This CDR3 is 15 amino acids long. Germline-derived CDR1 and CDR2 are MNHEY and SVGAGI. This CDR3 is CASSYGVLQINEQFF. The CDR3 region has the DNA TGTGCCAGCAGTTATGGTGTACTCCAAATCAATGAGCAGTTCTTC.

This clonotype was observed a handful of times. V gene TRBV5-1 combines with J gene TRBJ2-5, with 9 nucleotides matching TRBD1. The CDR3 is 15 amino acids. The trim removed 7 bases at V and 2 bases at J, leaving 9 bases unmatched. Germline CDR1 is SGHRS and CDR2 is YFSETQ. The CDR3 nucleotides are TGCGCCAGCGCTTTGGGGACAGGGAATCAAGAGACCCAGTACTTC. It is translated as CASALGTGNQETQYF. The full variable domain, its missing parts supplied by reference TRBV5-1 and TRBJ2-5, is KAGVTQTPRYLIKTRGQQVTLSCSPISGHRSVSWYQQTPGQGLQFLFEYFSETQRNKGNFPGRFSGRQFSNSRSEMNVSTLELGDSALYLCASALGTGNQETQYFGPGTRLLVL.

This CDR3 reads CASSPFTIDRGLWEPQHF. The CDR3, as DNA: TGTGCCAGCAGTCCATTCACCATAGACAGGGGGCTGTGGGAGCCCCAGCATTTT. The chain employs TRBV12-3 or TRBV12-4 and TRBJ1-5; TRBD1 agrees at 10 bases. CDR3 length: 18 residues. Germline trimming cut 5 bases from V and 8 bases from J; bases unmatched to any gene: 18.

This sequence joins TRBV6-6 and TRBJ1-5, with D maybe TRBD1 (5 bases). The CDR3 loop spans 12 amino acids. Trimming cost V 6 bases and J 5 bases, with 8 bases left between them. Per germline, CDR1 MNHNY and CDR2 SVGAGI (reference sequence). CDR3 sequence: CASRGLDQPQHF. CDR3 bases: TGTGCCAGCAGGGGGCTGGATCAGCCCCAGCATTTT.

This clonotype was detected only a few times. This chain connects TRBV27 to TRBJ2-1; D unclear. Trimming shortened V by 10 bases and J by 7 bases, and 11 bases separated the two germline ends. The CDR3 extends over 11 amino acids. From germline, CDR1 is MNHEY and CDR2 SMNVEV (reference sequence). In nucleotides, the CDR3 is TGTGCCATCCAAGGAGCTAATGAGCAGTTCTTC. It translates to CAIQGANEQFF.

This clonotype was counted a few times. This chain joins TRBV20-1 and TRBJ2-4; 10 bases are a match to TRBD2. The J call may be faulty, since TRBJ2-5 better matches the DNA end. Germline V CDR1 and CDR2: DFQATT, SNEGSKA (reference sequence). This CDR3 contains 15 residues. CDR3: CSERGGPVGQETQYF. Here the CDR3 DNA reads TGCAGTGAGCGGGGGGGCCCGGTAGGCCAAGAGACCCAGTACTTC.

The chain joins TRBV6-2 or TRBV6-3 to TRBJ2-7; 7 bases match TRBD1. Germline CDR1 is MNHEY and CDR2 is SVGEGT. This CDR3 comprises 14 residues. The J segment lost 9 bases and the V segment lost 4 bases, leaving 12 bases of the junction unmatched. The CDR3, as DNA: TGTGCCAGCAGTTCGGGACAGATCTCACGGGGGCAGTACTTC. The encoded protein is CASSSGQISRGQYF.

CDR3 nucleotide sequence: TGCGCCAGCAGCCTTAAACGGACGGTGGGAGAGCAGTTCTTC. It codes for CASSLKRTVGEQFF. The chain couples TRBV5-1 to TRBJ2-1; D gene ambiguous. The CDR3 runs 14 residues. Germline CDR1 is SGHRS and CDR2 is YFSETQ. V was shortened by 4 bases and J by 10 bases, with 18 bases between the two germline ends.

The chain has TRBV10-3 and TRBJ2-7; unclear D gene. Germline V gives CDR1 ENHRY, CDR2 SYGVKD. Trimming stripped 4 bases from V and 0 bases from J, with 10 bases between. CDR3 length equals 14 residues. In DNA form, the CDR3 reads TGTGCCATCAGTGGGTCTAGGTCCTCCTACGAGCAGTACTTC. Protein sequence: CAISGSRSSYEQYF.

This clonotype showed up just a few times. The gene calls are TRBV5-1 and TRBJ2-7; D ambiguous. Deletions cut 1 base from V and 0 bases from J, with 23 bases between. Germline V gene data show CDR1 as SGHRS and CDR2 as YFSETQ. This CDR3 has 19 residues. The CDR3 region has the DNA TGCGCCAGCAGCTTGTTTTCCTGGGCTGGCGGTATAAACTCCTACGAGCAGTACTTC. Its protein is CASSLFSWAGGINSYEQYF.

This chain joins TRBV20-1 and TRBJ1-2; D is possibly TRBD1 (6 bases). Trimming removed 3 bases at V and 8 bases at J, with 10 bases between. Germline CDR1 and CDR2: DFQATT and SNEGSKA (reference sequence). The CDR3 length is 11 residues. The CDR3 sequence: CSASNRVGYTF. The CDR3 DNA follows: TGCAGTGCTAGCAACAGGGTCGGCTACACCTTC.

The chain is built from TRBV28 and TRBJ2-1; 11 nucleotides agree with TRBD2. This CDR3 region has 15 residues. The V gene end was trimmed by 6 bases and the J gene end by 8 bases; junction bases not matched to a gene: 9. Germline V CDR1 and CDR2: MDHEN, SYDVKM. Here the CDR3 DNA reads TGTGCCAGCAGGCGACCTAGCGGGGGGCGGGATGAGCAGTTCTTC. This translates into CASRRPSGGRDEQFF. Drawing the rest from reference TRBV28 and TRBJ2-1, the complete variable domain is DVKVTQSSRYLVKRTGEKVFLECVQDMDHENMFWYRQDPGLGLRLIYFSYDVKMKEKGDIPEGYSVSREKKERFSLILESASTNQTSMYLCASRRPSGGRDEQFFGPGTRLTVL.

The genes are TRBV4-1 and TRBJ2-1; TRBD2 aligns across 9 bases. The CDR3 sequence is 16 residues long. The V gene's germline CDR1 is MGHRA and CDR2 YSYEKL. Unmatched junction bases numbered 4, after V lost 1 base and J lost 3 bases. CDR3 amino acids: CASSQGAGGNYNEQFF. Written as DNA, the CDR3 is TGCGCCAGCAGCCAAGGAGCGGGGGGAAACTACAATGAGCAGTTCTTC.

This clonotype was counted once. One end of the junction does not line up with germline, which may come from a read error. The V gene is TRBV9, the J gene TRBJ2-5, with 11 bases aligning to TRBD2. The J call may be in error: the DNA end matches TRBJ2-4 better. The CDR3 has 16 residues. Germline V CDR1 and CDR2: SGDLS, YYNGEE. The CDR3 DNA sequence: TGTGCCTGCAGCGAAATAGCGGGGGGGTCCAAAAACATTCAGTACTTC. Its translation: CACSEIAGGSKNIQYF.

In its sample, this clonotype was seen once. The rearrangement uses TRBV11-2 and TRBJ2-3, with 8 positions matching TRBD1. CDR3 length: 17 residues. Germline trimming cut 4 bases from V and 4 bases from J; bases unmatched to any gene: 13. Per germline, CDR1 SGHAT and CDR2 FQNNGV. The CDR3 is CASSSLPKGQGSDTQYF. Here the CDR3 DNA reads TGTGCCAGCAGCTCACTCCCCAAAGGACAGGGCTCAGATACGCAGTATTTT.

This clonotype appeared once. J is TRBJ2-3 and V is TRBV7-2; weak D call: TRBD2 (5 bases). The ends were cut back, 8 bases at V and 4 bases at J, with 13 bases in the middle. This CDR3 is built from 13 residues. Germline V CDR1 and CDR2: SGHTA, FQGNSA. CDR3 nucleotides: TGTGCCAGCTGTGAGGGCTTCGCAGATACGCAGTATTTT. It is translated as CASCEGFADTQYF.

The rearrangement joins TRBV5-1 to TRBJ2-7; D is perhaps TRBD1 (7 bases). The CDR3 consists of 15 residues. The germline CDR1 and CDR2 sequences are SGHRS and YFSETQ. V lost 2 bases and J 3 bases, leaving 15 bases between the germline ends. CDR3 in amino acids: CASSFTSRGDYEQYF. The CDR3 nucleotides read TGCGCCAGCAGCTTCACTAGCAGGGGGGACTACGAGCAGTACTTC.

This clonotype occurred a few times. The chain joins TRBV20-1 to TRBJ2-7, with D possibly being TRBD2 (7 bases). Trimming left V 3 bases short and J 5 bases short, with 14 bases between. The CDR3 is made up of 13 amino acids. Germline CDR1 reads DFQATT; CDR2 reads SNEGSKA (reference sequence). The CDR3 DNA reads TGCAGTGCTAGTGTCCCGGGGGGCCACGAGCAGTACTTC. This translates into CSASVPGGHEQYF.

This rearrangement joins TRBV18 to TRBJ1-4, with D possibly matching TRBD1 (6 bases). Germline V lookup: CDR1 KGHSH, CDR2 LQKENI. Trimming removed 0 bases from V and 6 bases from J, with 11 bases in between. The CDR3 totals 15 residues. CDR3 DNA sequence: TGTGCCAGCTCACCACCCGTACAGGGTGATGAAAAACTGTTTTTT. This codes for CASSPPVQGDEKLFF.

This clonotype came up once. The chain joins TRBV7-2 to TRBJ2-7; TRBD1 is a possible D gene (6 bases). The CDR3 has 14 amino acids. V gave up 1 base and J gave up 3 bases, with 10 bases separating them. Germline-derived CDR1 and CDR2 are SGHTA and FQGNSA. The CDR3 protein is CASSLGDNLYEQYF. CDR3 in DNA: TGTGCCAGCAGCTTAGGGGACAATCTCTACGAGCAGTACTTC.

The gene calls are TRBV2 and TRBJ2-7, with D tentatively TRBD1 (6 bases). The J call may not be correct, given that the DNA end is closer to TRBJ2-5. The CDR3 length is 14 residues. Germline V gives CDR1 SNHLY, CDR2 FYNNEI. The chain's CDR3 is CASSFSGTLRTQYF. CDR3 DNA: TGTGCCAGCAGCTTCTCCGGGACATTAAGGACCCAGTACTTC.

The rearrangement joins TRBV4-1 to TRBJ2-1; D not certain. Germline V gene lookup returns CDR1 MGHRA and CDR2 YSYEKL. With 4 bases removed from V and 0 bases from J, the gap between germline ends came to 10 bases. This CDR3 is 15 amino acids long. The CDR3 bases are TGCGCCAGCAGCCGGCTGCACAGCTCCTACAATGAGCAGTTCTTC. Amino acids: CASSRLHSSYNEQFF.

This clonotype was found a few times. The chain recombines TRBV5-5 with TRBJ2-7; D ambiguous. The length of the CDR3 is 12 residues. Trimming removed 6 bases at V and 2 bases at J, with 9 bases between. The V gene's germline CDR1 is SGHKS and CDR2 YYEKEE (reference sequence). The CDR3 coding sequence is TGTGCCAGCACCCTTGGGACCTACGAGCAGTACTTC. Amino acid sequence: CASTLGTYEQYF.